This TCR beta chain appears in the sequencing data of a study of monozygotic twins with inflammatory bowel disease. On this clonotype itself: Antigen: not known.

Addition of UMIs with a 6-nucleotide sample barcode was achieved by template switching. TCRdb processed the 5' RACE reads again and assigns one entry to each CDR3 protein, with no DNA. The sample data list roughly 150,000 distinct CDR3 sequences. Overall study results and limits: Clonotype sharing was lower in IBD patients than healthy twins, most markedly with disease activity. Distinguishing T cell subtypes was not possible.

There are 14 residues in the CDR3. The receptor was derived from a human donor with ulcerative colitis or Crohn's disease, or a healthy co-twin of an affected twin (not recorded which). The V gene is TRBV12-3 or TRBV12-4, the J gene TRBJ2-7; as DNA is missing, the TRBD1 call by TCRdb cannot be tested. Sequenced: blood. CDR3 in amino acids: CASTSGQGLYEQYF.